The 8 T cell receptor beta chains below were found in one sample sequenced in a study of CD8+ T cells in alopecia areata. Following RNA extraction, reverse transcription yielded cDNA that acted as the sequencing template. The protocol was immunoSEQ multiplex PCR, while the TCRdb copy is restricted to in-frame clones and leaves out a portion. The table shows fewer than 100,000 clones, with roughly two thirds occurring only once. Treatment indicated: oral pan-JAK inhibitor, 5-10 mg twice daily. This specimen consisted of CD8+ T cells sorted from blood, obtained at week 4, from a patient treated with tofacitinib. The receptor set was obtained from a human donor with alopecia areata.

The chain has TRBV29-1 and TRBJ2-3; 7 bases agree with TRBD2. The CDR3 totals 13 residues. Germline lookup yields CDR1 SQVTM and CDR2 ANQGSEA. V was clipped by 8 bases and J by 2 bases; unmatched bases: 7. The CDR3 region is CSPGLPNTDTQYF. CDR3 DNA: TGCAGCCCGGGACTACCTAACACAGATACGCAGTATTTT.

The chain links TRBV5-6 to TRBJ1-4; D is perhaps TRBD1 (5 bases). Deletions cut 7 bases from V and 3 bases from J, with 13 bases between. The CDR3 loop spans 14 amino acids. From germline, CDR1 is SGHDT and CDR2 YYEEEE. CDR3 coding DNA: TGTGCCAGCTCCGAGGACACTTCTAATGAAAAACTGTTTTTT. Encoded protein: CASSEDTSNEKLFF.

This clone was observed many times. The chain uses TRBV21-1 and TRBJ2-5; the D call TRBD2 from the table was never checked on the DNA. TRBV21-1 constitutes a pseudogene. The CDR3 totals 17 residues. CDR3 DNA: TGTGCCAGCAGCCTAAGAAGGGTAGCGGCTGGACGAGGGACCCAGTACTTC. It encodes CASSLRRVAAGRGTQYF.

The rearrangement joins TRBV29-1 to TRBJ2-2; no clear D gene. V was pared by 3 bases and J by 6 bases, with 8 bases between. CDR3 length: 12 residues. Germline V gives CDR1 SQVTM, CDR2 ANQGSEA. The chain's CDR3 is CSVDHGAGELFF. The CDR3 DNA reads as TGCAGCGTTGACCATGGGGCCGGGGAGCTGTTTTTT.

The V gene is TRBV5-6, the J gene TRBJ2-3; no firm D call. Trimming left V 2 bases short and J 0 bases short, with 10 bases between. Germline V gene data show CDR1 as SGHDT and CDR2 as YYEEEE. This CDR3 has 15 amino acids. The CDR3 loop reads CASSFVTESTDTQYF. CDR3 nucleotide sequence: TGTGCCAGCAGCTTTGTCACAGAGAGCACAGATACGCAGTATTTT.

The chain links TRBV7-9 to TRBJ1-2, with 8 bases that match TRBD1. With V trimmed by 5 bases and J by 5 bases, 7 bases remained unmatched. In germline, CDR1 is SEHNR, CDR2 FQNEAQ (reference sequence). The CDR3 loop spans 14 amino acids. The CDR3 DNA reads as TGTGCCAGCAGCGCGGGACAGGCAGCTTATGGCTACACCTTC. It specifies CASSAGQAAYGYTF.

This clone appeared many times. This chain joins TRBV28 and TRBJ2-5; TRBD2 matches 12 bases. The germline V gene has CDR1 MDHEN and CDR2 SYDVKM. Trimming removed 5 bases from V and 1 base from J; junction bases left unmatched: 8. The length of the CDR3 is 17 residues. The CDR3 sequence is CASSLWTSGETQETQYF. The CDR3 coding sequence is TGTGCCAGCAGTCTCTGGACTAGCGGGGAAACCCAAGAGACCCAGTACTTC.

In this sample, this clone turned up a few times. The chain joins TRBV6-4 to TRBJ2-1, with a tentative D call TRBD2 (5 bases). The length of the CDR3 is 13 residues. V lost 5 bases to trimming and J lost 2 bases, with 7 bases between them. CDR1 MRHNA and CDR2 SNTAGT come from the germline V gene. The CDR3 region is CASSLSAYNEQFF. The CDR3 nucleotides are TGTGCCAGCAGTCTTAGCGCCTACAATGAGCAGTTCTTC.